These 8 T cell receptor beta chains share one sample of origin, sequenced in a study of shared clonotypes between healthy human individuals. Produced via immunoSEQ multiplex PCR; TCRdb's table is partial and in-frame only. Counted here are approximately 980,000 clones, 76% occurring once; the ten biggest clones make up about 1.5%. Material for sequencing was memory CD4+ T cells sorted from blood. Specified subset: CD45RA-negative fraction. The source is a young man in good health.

The CDR3 loop is CASTSPGTGSSYNSPLHF. CDR3 DNA: TGTGCCAGCACATCACCCGGGACAGGTAGCTCCTATAATTCACCCCTCCACTTT. V gene TRBV27 combines with J gene TRBJ1-6, with 8 bases that match TRBD1. The J segment lost 0 bases and the V segment lost 7 bases, leaving 11 bases of the junction unmatched. The CDR3 is made up of 18 amino acids. Per germline, CDR1 MNHEY and CDR2 SMNVEV (reference sequence).

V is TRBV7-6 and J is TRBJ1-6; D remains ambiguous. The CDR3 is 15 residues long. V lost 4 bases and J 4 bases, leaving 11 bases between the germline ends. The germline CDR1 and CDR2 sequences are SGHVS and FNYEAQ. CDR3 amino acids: CASSSLTGYNSPLHF. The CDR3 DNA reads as TGTGCCAGCAGCTCCTTGACCGGATATAATTCACCCCTCCACTTT.

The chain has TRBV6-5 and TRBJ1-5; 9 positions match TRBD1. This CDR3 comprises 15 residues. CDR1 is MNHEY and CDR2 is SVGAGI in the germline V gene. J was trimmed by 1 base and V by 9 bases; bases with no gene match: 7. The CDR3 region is CASQFGTGSNQPQHF. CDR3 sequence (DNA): TGTGCCAGTCAATTCGGGACAGGGAGCAATCAGCCCCAGCATTTT.

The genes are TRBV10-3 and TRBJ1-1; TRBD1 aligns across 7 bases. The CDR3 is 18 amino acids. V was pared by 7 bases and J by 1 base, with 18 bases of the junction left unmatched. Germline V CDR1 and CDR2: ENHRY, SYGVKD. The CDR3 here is CAITATDKTTGRNTEAFF. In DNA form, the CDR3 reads TGTGCCATCACTGCAACAGATAAGACGACAGGGAGGAACACTGAAGCTTTCTTT.

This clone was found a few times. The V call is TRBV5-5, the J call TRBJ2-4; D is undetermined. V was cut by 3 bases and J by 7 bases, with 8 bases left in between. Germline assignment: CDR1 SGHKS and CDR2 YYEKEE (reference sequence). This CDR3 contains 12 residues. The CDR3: CASSSDVNIQYF. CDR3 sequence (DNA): TGTGCCAGCAGCTCAGACGTGAACATTCAGTACTTC.

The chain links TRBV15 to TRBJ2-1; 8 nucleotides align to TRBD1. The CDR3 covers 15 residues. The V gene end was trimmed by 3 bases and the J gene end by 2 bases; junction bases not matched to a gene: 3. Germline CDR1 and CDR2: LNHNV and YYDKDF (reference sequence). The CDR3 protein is CATSRSGQAYNEQFF. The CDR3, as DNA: TGTGCCACCAGCAGGTCGGGACAGGCCTACAATGAGCAGTTCTTC.

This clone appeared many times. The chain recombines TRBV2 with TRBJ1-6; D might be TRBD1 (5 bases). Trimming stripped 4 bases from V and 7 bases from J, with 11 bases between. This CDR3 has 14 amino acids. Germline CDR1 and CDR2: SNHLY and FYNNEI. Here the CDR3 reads CASSVGPFNSPLHF. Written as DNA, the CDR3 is TGTGCCAGCAGTGTGGGACCTTTCAATTCACCCCTCCACTTT.

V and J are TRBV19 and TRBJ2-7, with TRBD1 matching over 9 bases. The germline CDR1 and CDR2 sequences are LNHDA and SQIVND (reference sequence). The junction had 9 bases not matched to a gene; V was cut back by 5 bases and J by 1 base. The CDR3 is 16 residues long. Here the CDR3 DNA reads TGTGCCAGTAGTTTCTCCGGGACAGGGAAATCCTACGAGCAGTACTTC. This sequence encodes CASSFSGTGKSYEQYF. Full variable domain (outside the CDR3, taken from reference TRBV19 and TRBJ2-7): DGGITQSPKYLFRKEGQNVTLSCEQNLNHDAMYWYRQDPGQGLRLIYYSQIVNDFQKGDIAEGYSVSREKKESFPLTVTSAQKNPTAFYLCASSFSGTGKSYEQYFGPGTRLTVT.